Only one count was recorded for the clone carrying this T cell receptor beta chain. Its antigen is as yet unknown. These data are taken from a study of follicular helper T cells after annual influenza vaccination. The study's findings and limits: ICOS-CD38- cTfh most often held earlier Day 7 ICOS+CD38+ clones. Change in circulating plasmablasts correlated with ICOS+CD38+ cTfh clonality change.

Time point noted: 2014-2015 season, 7 days after vaccination. Trimming cost V 6 bases and J 0 bases, with 15 bases left between them. Germline V gene data show CDR1 as MRHNA and CDR2 as SNTAGT. The CDR3 spans 16 residues. Method: immunoSEQ multiplex PCR; TCRdb's copy keeps in-frame clones and lacks some. In the table there are about 9,800 clones, roughly 80% of which are singletons. This sequence joins TRBV6-4 and TRBJ2-1; D is undetermined. The receptor was isolated from an adult who received the influenza vaccine. The sample in question was CXCR5- memory CD4+ T cells sorted from blood, obtained 7 days after influenza vaccination. The CDR3: CASRDTRHSSYNEQFF. For the CDR3, the DNA is TGTGCCAGCAGAGACACTCGACACAGCTCCTACAATGAGCAGTTCTTC.